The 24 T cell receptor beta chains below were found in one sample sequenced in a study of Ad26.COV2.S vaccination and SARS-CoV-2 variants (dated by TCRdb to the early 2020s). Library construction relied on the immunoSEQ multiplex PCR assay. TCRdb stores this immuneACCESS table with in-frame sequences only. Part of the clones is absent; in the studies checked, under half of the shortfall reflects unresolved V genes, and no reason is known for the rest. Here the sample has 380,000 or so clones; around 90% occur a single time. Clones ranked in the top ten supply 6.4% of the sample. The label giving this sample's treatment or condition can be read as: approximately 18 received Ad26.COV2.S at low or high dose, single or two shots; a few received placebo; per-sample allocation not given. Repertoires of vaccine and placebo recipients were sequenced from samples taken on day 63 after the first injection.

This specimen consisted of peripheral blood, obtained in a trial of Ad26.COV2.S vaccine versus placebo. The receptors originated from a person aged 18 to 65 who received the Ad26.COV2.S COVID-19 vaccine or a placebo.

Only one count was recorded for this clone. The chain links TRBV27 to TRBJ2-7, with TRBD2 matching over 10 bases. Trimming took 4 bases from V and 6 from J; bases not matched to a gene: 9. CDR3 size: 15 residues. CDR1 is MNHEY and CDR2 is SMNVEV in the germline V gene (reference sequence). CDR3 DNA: TGTGCCAGCAGTTCCCCCCTAGCGGGAGCCTTCGAGCAGTACTTC. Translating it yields CASSSPLAGAFEQYF.

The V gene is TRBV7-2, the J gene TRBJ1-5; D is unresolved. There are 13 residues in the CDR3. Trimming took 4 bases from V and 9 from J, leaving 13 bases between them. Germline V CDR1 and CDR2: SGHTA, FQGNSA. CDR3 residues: CASSSGPNRPQHF. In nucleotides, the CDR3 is TGTGCCAGCAGCTCAGGTCCCAACAGGCCCCAGCATTTT.

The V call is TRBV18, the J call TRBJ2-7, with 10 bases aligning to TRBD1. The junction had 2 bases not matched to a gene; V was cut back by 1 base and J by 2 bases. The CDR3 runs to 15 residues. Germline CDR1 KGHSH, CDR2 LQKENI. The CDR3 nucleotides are TGTGCCAGCTCACCACAGGGACAGGGGACCTACGAGCAGTACTTC. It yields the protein CASSPQGQGTYEQYF.

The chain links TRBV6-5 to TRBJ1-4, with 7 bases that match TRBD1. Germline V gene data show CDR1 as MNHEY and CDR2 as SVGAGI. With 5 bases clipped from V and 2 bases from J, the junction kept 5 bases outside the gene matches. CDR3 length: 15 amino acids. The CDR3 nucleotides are TGTGCCAGCAGTCACAGGGGATTGACTAATGAAAAACTGTTTTTT. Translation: CASSHRGLTNEKLFF.

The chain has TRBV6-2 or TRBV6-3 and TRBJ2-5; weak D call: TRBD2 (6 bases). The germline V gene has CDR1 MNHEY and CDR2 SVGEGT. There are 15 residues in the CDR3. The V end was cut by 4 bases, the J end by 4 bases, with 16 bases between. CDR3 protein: CASSSAGSSRETQYF. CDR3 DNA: TGTGCCAGCAGTTCCGCCGGGAGCTCCCGAGAGACCCAGTACTTC.

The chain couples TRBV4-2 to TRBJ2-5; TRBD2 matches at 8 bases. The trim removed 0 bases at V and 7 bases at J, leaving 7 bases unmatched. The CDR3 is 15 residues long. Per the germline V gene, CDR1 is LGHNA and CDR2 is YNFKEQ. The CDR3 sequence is CASSQDDGGAGTQYF. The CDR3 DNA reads TGTGCCAGCAGCCAAGATGACGGGGGGGCGGGGACCCAGTACTTC.

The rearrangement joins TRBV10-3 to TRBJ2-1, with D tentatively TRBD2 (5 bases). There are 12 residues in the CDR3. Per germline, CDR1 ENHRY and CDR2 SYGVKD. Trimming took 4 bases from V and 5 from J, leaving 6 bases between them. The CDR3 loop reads CAISAGDNEQFF. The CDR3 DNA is TGTGCCATCAGTGCCGGGGACAATGAGCAGTTCTTC.

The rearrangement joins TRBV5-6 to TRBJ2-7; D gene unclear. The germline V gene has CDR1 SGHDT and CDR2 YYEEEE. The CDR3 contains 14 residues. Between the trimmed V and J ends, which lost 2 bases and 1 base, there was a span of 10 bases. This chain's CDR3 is CASSFLRDSYEQYF. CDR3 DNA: TGTGCCAGCAGCTTCCTTAGGGATTCCTACGAGCAGTACTTC. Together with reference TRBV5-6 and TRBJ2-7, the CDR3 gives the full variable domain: DAGVTQSPTHLIKTRGQQVTLRCSPKSGHDTVSWYQQALGQGPQFIFQYYEEEERQRGNFPDRFSGHQFPNYSSELNVNALLLGDSALYLCASSFLRDSYEQYFGPGTRLTVT.

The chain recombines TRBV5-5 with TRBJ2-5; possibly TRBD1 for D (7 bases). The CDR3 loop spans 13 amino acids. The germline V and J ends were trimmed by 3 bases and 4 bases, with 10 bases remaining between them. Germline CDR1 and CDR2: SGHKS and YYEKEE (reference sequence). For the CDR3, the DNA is TGTGCCAGCAGCTCGCAGGGGGGAGAGACCCAGTACTTC. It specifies CASSSQGGETQYF.

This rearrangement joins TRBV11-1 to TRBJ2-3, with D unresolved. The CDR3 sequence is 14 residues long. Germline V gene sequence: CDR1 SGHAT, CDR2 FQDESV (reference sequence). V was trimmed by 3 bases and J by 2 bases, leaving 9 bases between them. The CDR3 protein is CASSFGAVTDTQYF. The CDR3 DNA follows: TGTGCCAGCAGCTTCGGAGCCGTCACAGATACGCAGTATTTT.

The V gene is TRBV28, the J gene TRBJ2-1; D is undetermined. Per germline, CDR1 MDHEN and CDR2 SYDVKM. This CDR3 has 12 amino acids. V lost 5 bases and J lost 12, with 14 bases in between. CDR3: CASSPPEALQFF. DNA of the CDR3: TGTGCCAGCAGTCCTCCCGAGGCCTTGCAGTTCTTC.

CDR3 coding DNA: TGCGCCAGCAGCCAAGACCAGACAGGGGTTTCCTATGGCTACACCTTC. Translation: CASSQDQTGVSYGYTF. The V and J genes are TRBV4-3 and TRBJ1-2; 8 bases fit TRBD1. The CDR3 is 16 residues long. V lost 0 bases and J lost 4; bases outside the gene matches: 7. Germline-derived CDR1 and CDR2 are LGHNA and YSLEER.

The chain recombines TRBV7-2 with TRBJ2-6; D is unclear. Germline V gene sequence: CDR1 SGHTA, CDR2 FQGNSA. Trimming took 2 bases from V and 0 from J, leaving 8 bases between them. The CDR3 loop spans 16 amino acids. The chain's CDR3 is CASSLLAGSGANVLTF. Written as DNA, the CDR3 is TGTGCCAGCAGCTTATTGGCAGGCTCTGGGGCCAACGTCCTGACTTTC. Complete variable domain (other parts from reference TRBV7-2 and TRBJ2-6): GAGVSQSPSNKVTEKGKDVELRCDPISGHTALYWYRQSLGQGLEFLIYFQGNSAPDKSGLPSDRFSAERTGGSVSTLTIQRTQQEDSAVYLCASSLLAGSGANVLTFGAGSRLTVL.

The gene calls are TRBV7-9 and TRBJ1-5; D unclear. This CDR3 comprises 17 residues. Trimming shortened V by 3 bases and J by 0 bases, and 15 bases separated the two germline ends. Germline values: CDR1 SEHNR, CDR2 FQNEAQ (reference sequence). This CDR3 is CASSFGTLLISNQPQHF. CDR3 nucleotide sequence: TGTGCCAGCAGCTTTGGCACTCTTCTAATTAGCAATCAGCCCCAGCATTTT.

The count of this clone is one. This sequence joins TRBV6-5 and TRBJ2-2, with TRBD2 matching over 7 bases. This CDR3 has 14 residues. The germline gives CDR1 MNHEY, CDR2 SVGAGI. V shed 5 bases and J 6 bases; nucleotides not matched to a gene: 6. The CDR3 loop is CASSPSGRAGELFF. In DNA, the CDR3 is TGTGCCAGCAGTCCCTCGGGGAGGGCCGGGGAGCTGTTTTTT.

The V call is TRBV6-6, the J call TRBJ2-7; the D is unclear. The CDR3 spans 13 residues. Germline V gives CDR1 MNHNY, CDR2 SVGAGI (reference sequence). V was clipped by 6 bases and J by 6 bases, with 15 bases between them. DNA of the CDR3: TGTGCCAGCAGCCTACCCCAGTGGCTCGAGCAGTACTTC. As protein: CASSLPQWLEQYF.

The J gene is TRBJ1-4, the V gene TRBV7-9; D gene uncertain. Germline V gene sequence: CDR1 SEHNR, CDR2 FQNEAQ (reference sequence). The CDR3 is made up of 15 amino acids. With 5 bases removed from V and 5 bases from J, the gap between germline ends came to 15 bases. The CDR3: CASSAPSTGNEKLFF. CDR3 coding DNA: TGTGCCAGCAGCGCCCCAAGTACGGGGAATGAAAAACTGTTTTTT.

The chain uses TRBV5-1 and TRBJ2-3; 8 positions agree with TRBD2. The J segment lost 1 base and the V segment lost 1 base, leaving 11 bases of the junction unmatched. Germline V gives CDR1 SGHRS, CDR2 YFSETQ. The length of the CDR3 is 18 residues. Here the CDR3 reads CASSLIFAGGTGTDTQYF. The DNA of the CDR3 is TGCGCCAGCAGCTTGATCTTTGCGGGAGGAACGGGCACAGATACGCAGTATTTT.

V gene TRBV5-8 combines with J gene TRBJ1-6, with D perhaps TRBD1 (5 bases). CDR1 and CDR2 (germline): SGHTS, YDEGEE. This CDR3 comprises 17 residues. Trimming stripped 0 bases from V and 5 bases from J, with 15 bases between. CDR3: CASSLDNRGPNNSPLHF. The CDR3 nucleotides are TGTGCCAGCAGCTTGGATAATAGGGGCCCCAATAATTCACCCCTCCACTTT.

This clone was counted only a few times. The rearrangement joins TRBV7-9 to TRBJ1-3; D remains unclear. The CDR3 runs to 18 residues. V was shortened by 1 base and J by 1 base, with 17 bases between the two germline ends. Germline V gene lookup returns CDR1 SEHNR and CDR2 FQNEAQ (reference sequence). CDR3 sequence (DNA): TGTGCCAGCAGCTTAGATCTTGGGTGGAGAACTTCTGGAAACACCATATATTTT. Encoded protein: CASSLDLGWRTSGNTIYF. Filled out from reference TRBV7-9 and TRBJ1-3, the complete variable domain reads DTGVSQNPRHKITKRGQNVTFRCDPISEHNRLYWYRQTLGQGPEFLTYFQNEAQLEKSRLLSDRFSAERPKGSFSTLEIQRTEQGDSAMYLCASSLDLGWRTSGNTIYFGEGSWLTVV.

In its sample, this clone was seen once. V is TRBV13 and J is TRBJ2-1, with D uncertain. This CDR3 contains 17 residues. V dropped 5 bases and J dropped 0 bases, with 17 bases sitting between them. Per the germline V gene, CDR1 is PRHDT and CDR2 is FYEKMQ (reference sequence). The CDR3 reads CASSPAPESSSYNEQFF. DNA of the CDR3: TGTGCCAGCAGCCCAGCCCCGGAGAGTAGCTCCTACAATGAGCAGTTCTTC.

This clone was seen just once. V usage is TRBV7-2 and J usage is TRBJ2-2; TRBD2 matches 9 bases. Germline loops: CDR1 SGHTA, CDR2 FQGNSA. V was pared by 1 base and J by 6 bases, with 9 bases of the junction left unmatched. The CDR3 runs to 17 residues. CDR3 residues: CASSLVGLAGTPGELFF. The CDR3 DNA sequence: TGTGCCAGCAGCTTAGTGGGGCTAGCGGGAACCCCCGGGGAGCTGTTTTTT.

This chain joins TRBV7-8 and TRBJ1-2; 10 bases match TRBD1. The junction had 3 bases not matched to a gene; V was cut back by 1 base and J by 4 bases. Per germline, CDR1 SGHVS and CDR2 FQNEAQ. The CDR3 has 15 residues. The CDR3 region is CASSLERDRGYGYTF. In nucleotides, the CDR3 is TGTGCCAGCAGCTTAGAACGGGACAGGGGCTATGGCTACACCTTC.

CDR3 in amino acids: CASTGTGRTDTQYF. The CDR3 DNA is TGTGCCAGCACCGGGACAGGGCGCACAGATACGCAGTATTTT. The rearrangement links TRBV7-3 to TRBJ2-3, with 9 bases aligning to TRBD1. CDR3 length: 14 residues. Germline V gene lookup returns CDR1 SGHTA and CDR2 FQGTGA. V trimming: 7 bases; J trimming: 1 base; junction bases outside the gene matches: 3.